Listed here are 8 T cell receptor beta chains from one sample, sequenced in a study of CD8 T cells in Susac syndrome (dated by TCRdb to between 2018 and 2021). To prepare the library, the immunoSEQ multiplex PCR assay was applied. RNA was extracted using the RNeasy kit, and about 0.45 to 1 ug of the RNA was reverse transcribed with random hexamers. Clones were called with MiXCR by TCRdb after fastp trimmed the public reads at Q25, and only in-frame beta chains were retained. One record per CDR3 amino acid sequence lists the most common genes and DNA. In this sample the table shows tens of thousands of distinct CDR3 sequences, approximately 94% of which occur a single time. Of the sample, 0.35% to 0.5% falls within the top ten clones. The sequencing sample was made of CD8+ T cells from PBMCs. The receptor source for this set is a human donor with multiple sclerosis.

The DNA of the CDR3 is TGTGCCAGCATAAGTCGGGGCGGCTACGAGCAGTACTTC. This encodes CASISRGGYEQYF. The genes are TRBV25-1 and TRBJ2-7; the D call may be TRBD1 or TRBD2 (5 bases each). V lost 7 bases and J 3 bases, leaving 13 bases between the germline ends. The V gene's germline CDR1 is MGHDK and CDR2 SYGVNS. The CDR3 length is 13 residues.

This chain uses TRBV29-1 with TRBJ2-5, with D tentatively TRBD1 (6 bases). The CDR3 runs 15 residues. Trimming shortened V by 6 bases and J by 4 bases, and 21 bases separated the two germline ends. Germline lookup yields CDR1 SQVTM and CDR2 ANQGSEA. The CDR3 bases are TGCAGCGTCGAACTGACAGGCCCAAGCGTAGAGACCCAGTACTTC. Encoded protein: CSVELTGPSVETQYF.

This clonotype is a singleton in its sample. The chain is built from TRBV30 and TRBJ2-6; D possibly corresponds to TRBD1 (5 bases). Trimming left V 4 bases short and J 0 bases short, with 10 bases between. There are 15 residues in the CDR3. Germline CDR1 GTSNPN, CDR2 SVGIG (reference sequence). Written as DNA, the CDR3 is TGTGCCTGGACAGACAGCCACTCTGGGGCCAACGTCCTGACTTTC. Its translation is CAWTDSHSGANVLTF.

The J gene is TRBJ1-1, the V gene TRBV6-1; tentatively, D is TRBD1 (6 bases). V lost 1 base, J lost 10 bases, and 13 bases lay in between. The V gene's germline CDR1 is MNHNS and CDR2 SASEGT. The length of the CDR3 is 13 residues. In nucleotides, the CDR3 is TGTGCCAGCAGTGAAGGGAGGGGGAGAGTAGCTTTCTTT. Its protein is CASSEGRGRVAFF.

On this clonotype itself: No conserved phenylalanine or tryptophan ends this CDR3, so it is likely a read error. This chain connects TRBV6-5 to TRBJ2-5, with 10 bases lining up with TRBD1. CDR1 is MNHEY, CDR2 SVGAGI, per germline. The CDR3 sequence is 14 residues long. V trimming: 8 bases; J trimming: 1 base; junction bases outside the gene matches: 4. The CDR3 protein is CASGTGARQETQYL. DNA of the CDR3: TGTGCCAGCGGGACAGGGGCGCGCCAAGAGACCCAGTACCTC.

The rearrangement uses TRBV11-2 and TRBJ2-2; D remains unclear. The V end lost 5 bases, the J end lost 3 bases, and 7 bases lay between the germline ends. The CDR3 contains 13 residues. The germline gives CDR1 SGHAT, CDR2 FQNNGV. The CDR3 DNA reads as TGTGCCAGCAGCCCCTTTTACACCGGGGAGCTGTTTTTT. Its protein is CASSPFYTGELFF.

The chain recombines TRBV9 with TRBJ1-1; TRBD1 aligns across 7 bases. After removal of 2 bases from V and 6 bases from J, the junction contained 4 bases not matched to a gene. The V gene's germline CDR1 is SGDLS and CDR2 YYNGEE. CDR3 length: 13 amino acids. The CDR3 spells CASSVRDSAEAFF. The CDR3 DNA reads TGTGCCAGCAGCGTTCGGGACAGCGCTGAAGCTTTCTTT.

This chain uses TRBV2 with TRBJ2-2; D unresolved. With 6 bases removed from V and 10 bases from J, the gap between germline ends came to 9 bases. CDR3 length equals 11 residues. Germline lookup yields CDR1 SNHLY and CDR2 FYNNEI. The CDR3 DNA sequence: TGTGCCAGCAGGGCACAGATGGAGCTGTTTTTT. It encodes CASRAQMELFF.